This T cell receptor beta chain was captured by sequencing in a study of CD8+CD57+ T cells in acquired aplastic anemia. Whoever was chosen for sequencing had shown CD8+CD57+ cell expansion by flow cytometry. Genomic DNA was employed as the template in profiling TCR beta VDJ and CDR3. Each CDR3 protein gets one entry after TCRdb re-called the reads with MiXCR. The sample has some 92,000 distinct CDR3 sequences, about 67% seen once; the top ten hold 50% to 70%. The CDR3 spans 12 residues. V was pared by 8 bases and J by 4 bases, with 11 bases between. In germline, CDR1 is SGHDN, CDR2 FVKESK. Sequences were obtained from sorted CD4+, CD8+, or CD8+CD57+ T cells (not recorded which) from PBMCs. This TCR was sampled from a human donor with aplastic anemia. The J gene is TRBJ2-5, the V gene TRBV14, with D maybe TRBD1 (5 bases). The CDR3 sequence: CASSRVIETQYF. The CDR3 nucleotides read TGTGCCAGCTCCAGGGTAATAGAGACCCAGTACTTC.